The 30 T cell receptor beta chains given below trace back to one sample, sequenced in a study of cytomegalovirus exposure and HLA in healthy donors. Primers for the PCR totalled 60 Vbeta and 13 Jbeta. TCRdb keeps only in-frame clones here, not all; method: immunoSEQ multiplex PCR. The sample lists approximately 4,500 clones; over 70% were seen once. Sequencing used PBMCs. The receptors originated from a woman between 40 and 55 years old in good health and CMV-seropositive.

The chain uses TRBV29-1 and TRBJ1-1, with TRBD1 matching 10 bases. There are 13 residues in the CDR3. V lost 6 bases and J lost 5; bases outside the gene matches: 6. CDR1 SQVTM and CDR2 ANQGSEA come from the germline V gene. The CDR3 here is CSVRGQGRTEAFF. The CDR3 DNA is TGCAGCGTGAGGGGACAGGGGAGGACTGAAGCTTTCTTT.

This chain joins TRBV10-2 and TRBJ2-3, with TRBD2 matching over 7 bases. This CDR3 region has 15 residues. V lost 2 bases and J lost 2; bases outside the gene matches: 4. Germline assignment: CDR1 WSHSY and CDR2 SAAADI. DNA for the CDR3: TGCGCCAGCAGTGAGGGGCTAGCGGCCACAGATACGCAGTATTTT. Amino acids: CASSEGLAATDTQYF.

This chain connects TRBV6-5 to TRBJ1-1; the D gene is possibly TRBD1 (5 bases). This CDR3 has 14 amino acids. Germline-derived CDR1 and CDR2 are MNHEY and SVGAGI. The V end lost 0 bases, the J end lost 3 bases, and 8 bases lay between the germline ends. For the CDR3, the DNA is TGTGCCAGCAGTTACTCTCGGGGGGACACTGAAGCTTTCTTT. Translated, it gives CASSYSRGDTEAFF.

This clone was found a few times. The gene calls are TRBV15 and TRBJ2-2, with a possible D match to TRBD2 (5 bases). Trimming stripped 0 bases from V and 2 bases from J, with 13 bases between. The CDR3 consists of 17 residues. Per germline, CDR1 LNHNV and CDR2 YYDKDF (reference sequence). CDR3 DNA sequence: TGTGCCACCAGCAGAGAACGAGAGGGCCTTAACACCGGGGAGCTGTTTTTT. This encodes CATSREREGLNTGELFF.

The rearrangement links TRBV30 to TRBJ2-7, with 7 bases matching TRBD1. This CDR3 comprises 11 residues. The V segment lost 7 bases and the J segment 3 bases; nucleotides outside the gene matches: 3. Germline V gene sequence: CDR1 GTSNPN, CDR2 SVGIG (reference sequence). CDR3 sequence (DNA): TGTGCCTACAGGGGAAACTACGAGCAGTACTTC. It translates to CAYRGNYEQYF.

The chain recombines TRBV20-1 with TRBJ2-1; TRBD2 is a possible D gene (5 bases). This CDR3 spans 11 amino acids. V gave up 5 bases and J gave up 8 bases, with 10 bases separating them. CDR1 is DFQATT, CDR2 SNEGSKA, per germline (reference sequence). CDR3 in amino acids: CSAVSVDEQFF. CDR3 nucleotide sequence: TGCAGTGCTGTTAGCGTGGATGAGCAGTTCTTC.

The chain combines TRBV30 with TRBJ1-3; D is unresolved. From germline, CDR1 is GTSNPN and CDR2 SVGIG (reference sequence). The V end was cut by 0 bases, the J end by 8 bases, with 14 bases between. The CDR3 spans 14 residues. The DNA for the CDR3 is TGTGCCTGGAGTGTTCAAGGAAAGGCGGACACCATATATTTT. This gives the protein CAWSVQGKADTIYF. Full variable domain (rest looked up from reference TRBV30 and TRBJ1-3): SQTIHQWPATLVQPVGSPLSLECTVEGTSNPNLYWYRQAAGRGLQLLFYSVGIGQISSEVPQNLSASRPQDRQFILSSKKLLLSDSGFYLCAWSVQGKADTIYFGEGSWLTVV.

The CDR3, as DNA: TGTGCCAGCAGCGCCCTTTCCTCAGGGGTGGGCTATGGCTACACCTTC. Translation: CASSALSSGVGYGYTF. The V gene is TRBV7-8, the J gene TRBJ1-2, with TRBD1 as a possible D gene (6 bases). Trimming removed 5 bases from V and 4 bases from J, with 20 bases in between. This CDR3 comprises 16 residues. Germline-derived CDR1 and CDR2 are SGHVS and FQNEAQ.

The rearrangement joins TRBV6-1 to TRBJ1-6; 9 positions agree with TRBD1. Trimming cost V 5 bases and J 5 bases; bases outside gene matches: 1. The germline V gene has CDR1 MNHNS and CDR2 SASEGT. The CDR3 runs 14 residues. CDR3 DNA sequence: TGTGCCAGCAGTCGACAGGGGGATAATTCACCCCTCCACTTT. Its translation: CASSRQGDNSPLHF.

The chain carries TRBV5-6 and TRBJ1-4; 10 bases are a match to TRBD1. The CDR3 sequence is 15 residues long. V gave up 3 bases and J gave up 7 bases; unmatched junction bases: 6. The V gene's germline CDR1 is SGHDT and CDR2 YYEEEE. Here the CDR3 reads CASSWATGGIEKLFF. The CDR3 bases are TGTGCCAGCAGCTGGGCGACAGGGGGCATTGAAAAACTGTTTTTT.

The rearrangement uses TRBV30 and TRBJ1-3; 11 nucleotides agree with TRBD1. CDR1 and CDR2 from the germline V gene are GTSNPN and SVGIG (reference sequence). V shed 1 base, J shed 0 bases, and the junction held 5 bases outside the gene matches. The CDR3 spans 17 residues. Written as DNA, the CDR3 is TGTGCCTGGAGTGAGGGGACAGGGGGGAGCTCTGGAAACACCATATATTTT. This encodes CAWSEGTGGSSGNTIYF.

This chain uses TRBV30 with TRBJ1-1; no firm D call. The germline V gene has CDR1 GTSNPN and CDR2 SVGIG (reference sequence). This CDR3 spans 13 amino acids. Between the trimmed V and J ends, which lost 4 bases and 10 bases, there was a span of 19 bases. The CDR3 nucleotides are TGTGCCTGGATTTCCATCCTCAGGATCGGAGCTTTCTTT. It specifies CAWISILRIGAFF.

This clone came up a few times. The chain uses TRBV28 and TRBJ1-1; no clear D gene. V was shortened by 3 bases and J by 2 bases, with 7 bases between the two germline ends. Germline loops: CDR1 MDHEN, CDR2 SYDVKM. The CDR3 consists of 13 residues. In nucleotides, the CDR3 is TGTGCCAGCAGTTTCCCACATAACACTGAAGCTTTCTTT. It specifies CASSFPHNTEAFF.

V usage is TRBV15 and J usage is TRBJ1-5; D uncertain. CDR3 length: 15 amino acids. V lost 1 base to trimming and J lost 3 bases, with 10 bases between them. CDR1 and CDR2 (germline): LNHNV, YYDKDF (reference sequence). In DNA form, the CDR3 reads TGTGCCACCAGCAGAGTCGCACTCGCCAATCAGCCCCAGCATTTT. Encoded protein: CATSRVALANQPQHF.

V is TRBV28 and J is TRBJ1-5; D uncertain. The CDR3 contains 10 residues. Germline V gives CDR1 MDHEN, CDR2 SYDVKM. V gave up 5 bases and J gave up 11 bases, with 7 bases separating them. CDR3: CASSREAQHF. In DNA, the CDR3 is TGTGCCAGCAGTCGCGAGGCCCAGCATTTT. The whole variable domain, filled in from reference TRBV28 and TRBJ1-5, reads DVKVTQSSRYLVKRTGEKVFLECVQDMDHENMFWYRQDPGLGLRLIYFSYDVKMKEKGDIPEGYSVSREKKERFSLILESASTNQTSMYLCASSREAQHFGDGTRLSIL.

The chain is built from TRBV30 and TRBJ2-7; weak D call: TRBD1 (6 bases). Germline CDR1 is GTSNPN and CDR2 is SVGIG (reference sequence). The length of the CDR3 is 18 residues. V was pared by 0 bases and J by 2 bases, with 23 bases between. The CDR3 DNA reads as TGTGCCTGGAGTGTAAGTCGTGTGTTCGGACAGCGAGCCTACGAGCAGTACTTC. It yields the protein CAWSVSRVFGQRAYEQYF.

The genes are TRBV29-1 and TRBJ1-1, with D tentatively TRBD1 (5 bases). V shed 7 bases and J shed 2 bases, with 14 bases lying between them. The CDR3 length is 13 residues. The germline CDR1 and CDR2 sequences are SQVTM and ANQGSEA. The CDR3 protein is CSAQQQGNTEAFF. The CDR3 DNA sequence: TGCAGCGCCCAACAGCAGGGCAACACTGAAGCTTTCTTT. The full variable domain, its missing parts supplied by reference TRBV29-1 and TRBJ1-1, is SAVISQKPSRDICQRGTSLTIQCQVDSQVTMMFWYRQQPGQSLTLIATANQGSEATYESGFVIDKFPISRPNLTFSTLTVSNMSPEDSSIYLCSAQQQGNTEAFFGQGTRLTVV.

This clone appeared a single time. The gene calls are TRBV29-1 and TRBJ2-3, with D possibly matching TRBD2 (5 bases). V was pared by 6 bases and J by 1 base, with 8 bases between. Germline CDR1 SQVTM, CDR2 ANQGSEA. The CDR3 sequence is 12 residues long. CDR3 DNA sequence: TGCAGCGTGGAGGACGGCACAGATACGCAGTATTTT. Translated, it gives CSVEDGTDTQYF.

The V call is TRBV30, the J call TRBJ1-1; weak D call: TRBD1 (6 bases). Germline CDR1 reads GTSNPN; CDR2 reads SVGIG (reference sequence). The CDR3 runs 12 residues. V was clipped by 6 bases and J by 1 base, with 9 bases between them. Here the CDR3 DNA reads TGTGCCTGTTACAGGGCGAACACTGAAGCTTTCTTT. This codes for CACYRANTEAFF.

The chain uses TRBV5-4 and TRBJ2-1; 8 positions match TRBD2. The CDR3 length is 16 residues. Trimming at V came to 4 bases and at J to 3 bases, leaving 9 bases not matched to a gene. CDR1 and CDR2 (germline): SGHNT, YYREEE (reference sequence). CDR3 in amino acids: CASSPSAGASYNEQFF. Here the CDR3 DNA reads TGTGCCAGCAGCCCCTCAGCGGGAGCTAGCTACAATGAGCAGTTCTTC.

CDR3 loop: CSVAQGDGYTF. The CDR3 coding sequence is TGCAGCGTAGCACAGGGGGACGGCTACACCTTC. The chain couples TRBV29-1 to TRBJ1-2; 8 nucleotides align to TRBD1. This CDR3 has 11 amino acids. V gave up 6 bases and J gave up 8 bases; unmatched junction bases: 5. Looked up from germline, CDR1 is SQVTM and CDR2 is ANQGSEA.

The V call is TRBV29-1, the J call TRBJ1-1; D perhaps matches TRBD1 (6 bases). The ends were cut back, 2 bases at V and 0 bases at J, with 7 bases in the middle. The CDR3 is 13 residues long. Germline CDR1 and CDR2: SQVTM and ANQGSEA. The CDR3, as DNA: TGCAGCGTTGAAAACAGGGTGAACACTGAAGCTTTCTTT. Translated: CSVENRVNTEAFF.

The CDR3 is CASSTDRDTEAFF. The CDR3 nucleotides are TGTGCCAGTAGTACCGACAGGGACACTGAAGCTTTCTTT. The rearrangement links TRBV19 to TRBJ1-1, with 7 bases identical to TRBD1. The CDR3 extends over 13 amino acids. CDR1 and CDR2 from the germline V gene are LNHDA and SQIVND (reference sequence). V lost 4 bases and J lost 3; bases outside the gene matches: 2.

In this sample, this clone turned up a few times. The rearrangement uses TRBV6-5 and TRBJ1-1, with 9 nucleotides matching TRBD1. With V trimmed by 5 bases and J by 5 bases, 6 bases remained unmatched. Germline V gene sequence: CDR1 MNHEY, CDR2 SVGAGI. This CDR3 region has 14 residues. CDR3 nucleotide sequence: TGTGCCAGCAGTAAGACAGGGGGAAGAACTGAAGCTTTCTTT. Its translation is CASSKTGGRTEAFF.

The chain has TRBV30 and TRBJ1-1; 7 bases match TRBD1. Germline V gene sequence: CDR1 GTSNPN, CDR2 SVGIG (reference sequence). This CDR3 spans 12 amino acids. V gave up 3 bases and J gave up 5 bases; unmatched junction bases: 3. The CDR3 here is CAWRTGRTEAFF. The CDR3, as DNA: TGTGCCTGGAGGACAGGGCGAACTGAAGCTTTCTTT.

The genes are TRBV29-1 and TRBJ1-4; 10 positions agree with TRBD1. The CDR3 length is 13 residues. CDR1 is SQVTM and CDR2 is ANQGSEA in the germline V gene. The junction had 5 bases not matched to a gene; V was cut back by 6 bases and J by 7 bases. The CDR3 here is CSVTGGRGEKLFF. In DNA form, the CDR3 reads TGCAGCGTGACAGGGGGCAGAGGTGAAAAACTGTTTTTT.

This clone was seen a few times. The genes are TRBV25-1 and TRBJ1-4, with 7 bases lining up with TRBD1. This CDR3 region has 13 residues. Per the germline V gene, CDR1 is MGHDK and CDR2 is SYGVNS. Germline trimming cut 6 bases from V and 10 bases from J; bases unmatched to any gene: 8. The CDR3 here is CASRDTGDGKLFF. In DNA, the CDR3 is TGTGCCAGCAGGGATACAGGGGACGGAAAACTGTTTTTT. The entire variable domain, with the rest obtained from reference TRBV25-1 and TRBJ1-4, is as follows: EADIYQTPRYLVIGTGKKITLECSQTMGHDKMYWYQQDPGMELHLIHYSYGVNSTEKGDLSSESTVSRIRTEHFPLTLESARPSHTSQYLCASRDTGDGKLFFGSGTQLSVL.

This clone was picked up a small number of times. The chain links TRBV10-1 to TRBJ1-1, with unresolved D. Germline CDR1 reads WNHNN; CDR2 reads SYGVQD (reference sequence). This CDR3 has 13 residues. V lost 0 bases to trimming and J lost 11 bases, with 13 bases between them. The CDR3 DNA follows: TGCGCCAGCAGTGAGTCGTGGCCCCCTTCGGCTTTCTTT. It encodes CASSESWPPSAFF.

This clone is a singleton in its sample. J is TRBJ1-2 and V is TRBV30; D remains unclear. V was shortened by 0 bases and J by 0 bases, with 5 bases between the two germline ends. CDR1 and CDR2 from the germline V gene are GTSNPN and SVGIG (reference sequence). This CDR3 region has 13 residues. The CDR3 DNA is TGTGCCTGGAGTGTCGGGACTAACTATGGCTACACCTTC. Amino acids: CAWSVGTNYGYTF.

The rearrangement joins TRBV6-5 to TRBJ2-7; 8 bases fit TRBD2. Trimming cost V 7 bases and J 3 bases; bases outside gene matches: 8. The germline V gene has CDR1 MNHEY and CDR2 SVGAGI. CDR3 length equals 14 residues. In DNA form, the CDR3 reads TGTGCCAGCACTGCAAGCGGGGGCCGCTACGAGCAGTACTTC. Encoded protein: CASTASGGRYEQYF.